The 8 T cell receptor beta chains reported below all come from one sample, sequenced in a study of T-cell reconstitution after alpha-beta-depleted transplantation in children. Construction of the TCRbeta library involved unique molecular identifiers. TCRdb used MiXCR to reprocess the PCR reads, holding one entry per CDR3 protein. This sample yields around 71,000 distinct CDR3 sequences, of which about 7% are seen a single time; 2% to 3% belongs to the top ten. This sample comprised PBMCs from the stem cell graft donor, obtained from the stem cell graft. The receptors here all came from a human donor who donated a stem cell graft to a child with acute lymphoblastic leukemia.

This clonotype was detected ten times or more. The rearrangement links TRBV12-3 or TRBV12-4 to TRBJ1-5; D not resolved. This CDR3 has 16 residues. Trimming took 3 bases from V and 1 from J, leaving 13 bases between them. The CDR3 reads CASSFGRIGSNQPQHF. As DNA, the CDR3 is TGTGCCAGCAGTTTCGGACGAATTGGGAGCAATCAGCCCCAGCATTTT.

This clonotype came up many times. The chain employs TRBV5-1 and TRBJ2-2; maybe TRBD2 (6 bases). Germline CDR1 reads SGHRS; CDR2 reads YFSETQ. CDR3 length equals 16 residues. V was pared by 7 bases and J by 0 bases, with 16 bases between. DNA for the CDR3: TGCGCCAGCGCCGAAACGGGACTTGCGAACACCGGGGAGCTGTTTTTT. Translated: CASAETGLANTGELFF.

This clonotype was recorded many times. The J gene is TRBJ2-6, the V gene TRBV12-3 or TRBV12-4; D is unresolved. V was clipped by 6 bases and J by 9 bases, with 9 bases between them. The CDR3 has 12 residues. This CDR3 is CASSPFGNVLTF. The DNA for the CDR3 is TGTGCCAGCAGCCCTTTTGGCAACGTCCTGACTTTC.

At least ten counts were recorded for this clonotype. The rearrangement joins TRBV12-3 or TRBV12-4 to TRBJ1-4; TRBD1 might be the D (6 bases). Trimming pared 4 bases from V and 4 bases from J, leaving 13 bases between. The CDR3 has 15 residues. CDR3 in DNA: TGTGCCAGCAGTTGGGACGACAGGAATAATGAAAAACTGTTTTTT. This codes for CASSWDDRNNEKLFF.

This clonotype was recorded many times. V and J are TRBV4-2 and TRBJ2-7; 8 bases align to TRBD1. The J segment lost 2 bases and the V segment lost 1 base, leaving 4 bases of the junction unmatched. The CDR3 spans 15 residues. In germline, CDR1 is LGHNA, CDR2 YNFKEQ. The CDR3 reads CASSQAGTGPYEQYF. For the CDR3, the DNA is TGTGCCAGCAGCCAAGCCGGGACAGGTCCCTACGAGCAGTACTTC.

This clonotype appeared many times. This chain uses TRBV5-1 with TRBJ2-1; D gene unclear. Trimming shortened V by 3 bases and J by 9 bases, and 13 bases separated the two germline ends. The CDR3 is made up of 13 amino acids. Germline CDR1 SGHRS, CDR2 YFSETQ. This chain's CDR3 is CASSWNNVGEQFF. Written as DNA, the CDR3 is TGCGCCAGCAGCTGGAACAATGTGGGTGAGCAGTTCTTC.

Many counts were recorded for this clonotype. This sequence joins TRBV10-3 and TRBJ2-5, with no clear D. The CDR3 has 12 residues. Germline CDR1 and CDR2: ENHRY and SYGVKD. The germline V and J ends were trimmed by 3 bases and 5 bases, with 7 bases remaining between them. In DNA, the CDR3 is TGTGCCATCAGTGAATCGCGGGAGACCCAGTACTTC. Translating it yields CAISESRETQYF.

Many counts were recorded for this clonotype. This chain uses TRBV20-1 with TRBJ2-3; a possible D gene is TRBD2 (6 bases). CDR1 DFQATT and CDR2 SNEGSKA come from the germline V gene (reference sequence). CDR3 length: 13 amino acids. V was trimmed by 6 bases and J by 3 bases, leaving 13 bases between them. CDR3: CSASRDWTDTQYF. DNA of the CDR3: TGCAGTGCCAGCCGGGACTGGACAGATACGCAGTATTTT.